These 25 T cell receptor beta chains came from one sample sequenced in a study of OX40 agonist ivuxolimab in advanced cancers. The library was made by the immunoSEQ multiplex PCR assay. TCRdb provides this immuneACCESS table in a form limited to in-frame rearrangements. Some clones are lacking; in checked studies, under half of them reflect an unresolved V gene, and why the rest are absent is not known. The sample has roughly 48,000 clones on record, 83% of them singletons. The ten largest clones represent about 1.2% of the sample. The sequencing used CD4+ or CD8+ T cells sorted from blood, collected in a trial of the OX40 agonist ivuxolimab. The source is an adult with an advanced solid tumor such as melanoma, head and neck, liver or kidney cancer.

This chain connects TRBV4-3 to TRBJ1-2; no firm D call. CDR1 is LGHNA, CDR2 YSLEER, per germline. CDR3 length equals 17 residues. V was trimmed by 0 bases and J by 4 bases, leaving 18 bases between them. The CDR3 DNA reads TGCGCCAGCAGCCAAGATCTTGTTTCTTGGACCGGCTATGGCTACACCTTC. The encoded protein is CASSQDLVSWTGYGYTF.

The CDR3 DNA is TGTGCCATCAGTGCTCTCGGACAGGGTGAAGCTTTCTTT. Translated: CAISALGQGEAFF. This sequence joins TRBV10-3 and TRBJ1-1, with 8 bases lining up with TRBD1. The V gene's germline CDR1 is ENHRY and CDR2 SYGVKD. The CDR3 sequence is 13 residues long. The trim removed 4 bases at V and 7 bases at J, leaving 5 bases unmatched.

V gene TRBV7-9 combines with J gene TRBJ1-2; 8 nucleotides agree with TRBD1. The J segment lost 2 bases and the V segment lost 5 bases, leaving 7 bases of the junction unmatched. Per germline, CDR1 SEHNR and CDR2 FQNEAQ (reference sequence). The CDR3 loop spans 15 amino acids. The CDR3: CASSHGQGWNYGYTF. The CDR3 DNA sequence: TGTGCCAGCAGCCACGGACAGGGATGGAACTATGGCTACACCTTC.

The chain employs TRBV13 and TRBJ2-7; D assignment may be TRBD1 or TRBD2 (6 bases each). V lost 3 bases, J lost 2 bases, and 11 bases lay in between. The germline V gene has CDR1 PRHDT and CDR2 FYEKMQ (reference sequence). The CDR3 contains 14 residues. CDR3 nucleotide sequence: TGTGCCAGCAGCTTGGTCGGGGGCGCCTACGAGCAGTACTTC. It specifies CASSLVGGAYEQYF.

The V gene is TRBV7-8, the J gene TRBJ2-7; unclear D gene. Trimming removed 6 bases at V and 2 bases at J, with 17 bases between. This CDR3 has 15 amino acids. Germline V lookup: CDR1 SGHVS, CDR2 FQNEAQ. The CDR3, as DNA: TGTGCCAGCAGTCTCACCCTCGCTCAGGCCTACGAGCAGTACTTC. This sequence encodes CASSLTLAQAYEQYF.

The CDR3 protein is CASSKGQGARQEKLFF. DNA of the CDR3: TGTGCCAGCAGTAAGGGACAGGGGGCGCGACAAGAAAAACTGTTTTTT. This sequence joins TRBV5-8 and TRBJ1-4; TRBD1 aligns across 12 bases. Germline CDR1 reads SGHTS; CDR2 reads YDEGEE. The CDR3 extends over 16 amino acids. With 5 bases clipped from V and 8 bases from J, the junction kept 10 bases outside the gene matches.

In its sample, this clone was seen once. The chain uses TRBV6-6 and TRBJ2-7; TRBD2 matches at 10 bases. Germline lookup yields CDR1 MNHNY and CDR2 SVGAGI (reference sequence). The V and J ends lost 4 bases and 6 bases, in that order; junction bases with no gene match: 9. This CDR3 has 15 amino acids. The DNA for the CDR3 is TGTGCCAGCAGTTCTCTAGCGGGGGCCGATGTCGAGCAGTACTTC. Translating gives CASSSLAGADVEQYF.

The chain uses TRBV18 and TRBJ2-2, with D perhaps matching TRBD1 or TRBD2 (6 bases each). The CDR3 spans 16 residues. The germline gives CDR1 KGHSH, CDR2 LQKENI. Trimming stripped 5 bases from V and 0 bases from J, with 13 bases between. The CDR3 reads CASSVGGGANTGELFF. The CDR3 region has the DNA TGTGCCAGCTCAGTCGGGGGCGGAGCGAACACCGGGGAGCTGTTTTTT.

This clone showed up just a few times. The chain recombines TRBV6-1 with TRBJ2-3; 12 nucleotides line up with TRBD2. Germline V CDR1 and CDR2: MNHNS, SASEGT. The CDR3 extends over 14 amino acids. Trimming removed 8 bases from V and 8 bases from J; junction bases left unmatched: 8. The CDR3 sequence: CASCRLAGVPTQYF. The CDR3 DNA is TGTGCCAGCTGTAGACTAGCGGGGGTACCTACGCAGTATTTT.

This chain joins TRBV29-1 and TRBJ1-3; tentative D call: TRBD1 (5 bases). CDR3 length equals 15 residues. The germline gives CDR1 SQVTM, CDR2 ANQGSEA. The V and J ends lost 6 bases and 0 bases respectively, with 15 bases between them. CDR3 protein: CSVGGGPNSGNTIYF. CDR3 coding DNA: TGCAGCGTGGGGGGGGGACCGAACTCTGGAAACACCATATATTTT.

The chain combines TRBV4-3 with TRBJ2-7, with TRBD2 as a possible D gene (5 bases). Trimming pared 0 bases from V and 2 bases from J, leaving 11 bases between. The CDR3 has 15 residues. Germline lookup yields CDR1 LGHNA and CDR2 YSLEER. The CDR3 coding sequence is TGCGCCAGCAGCCAAGATACCGGAGGTACCTACGAGCAGTACTTC. Translation gives CASSQDTGGTYEQYF.

The genes are TRBV19 and TRBJ1-5; D uncertain. Germline V gene data show CDR1 as LNHDA and CDR2 as SQIVND (reference sequence). The CDR3 runs to 15 residues. The V end lost 8 bases, the J end lost 2 bases, and 16 bases lay between the germline ends. Here the CDR3 reads CASVYLPGGNQPQHF. In DNA form, the CDR3 reads TGTGCCAGTGTCTATCTGCCCGGGGGCAATCAGCCCCAGCATTTT.

V usage is TRBV7-2 and J usage is TRBJ1-1; D is unresolved. The CDR3 runs to 14 residues. Germline assignment: CDR1 SGHTA and CDR2 FQGNSA. Trimming took off 2 bases at V and 7 bases at J, with 14 bases between the two ends. The CDR3: CASSLLGSWDEAFF. The CDR3 DNA sequence: TGTGCCAGCAGCTTACTCGGTTCCTGGGATGAAGCTTTCTTT.

The chain is built from TRBV5-1 and TRBJ1-1; 11 positions match TRBD1. This CDR3 is 17 amino acids long. V was clipped by 0 bases and J by 1 base; unmatched bases: 5. Germline V lookup: CDR1 SGHRS, CDR2 YFSETQ. In DNA, the CDR3 is TGCGCCAGCAGCTTGGGGCGGACAGGGGGCGGGAACACTGAAGCTTTCTTT. Protein sequence: CASSLGRTGGGNTEAFF.

The chain is built from TRBV27 and TRBJ2-5; perhaps TRBD2 as D (7 bases). CDR3 length equals 16 residues. Per the germline V gene, CDR1 is MNHEY and CDR2 is SMNVEV (reference sequence). V lost 9 bases, J lost 0 bases, and 20 bases lay in between. CDR3 residues: CASRGFGGSYQETQYF. CDR3 sequence (DNA): TGTGCCAGTAGGGGGTTCGGGGGGTCGTACCAAGAGACCCAGTACTTC.

The V and J genes are TRBV28 and TRBJ1-5; D may be TRBD1 (5 bases). V gave up 5 bases and J gave up 6 bases, with 17 bases separating them. Germline V gives CDR1 MDHEN, CDR2 SYDVKM. The CDR3 contains 15 residues. CDR3 nucleotides: TGTGCCAGCAGTCCCCTCACAGGTGAAGCTCAGCCCCAGCATTTT. This translates into CASSPLTGEAQPQHF.

There are a few counts of this clone. This rearrangement joins TRBV5-1 to TRBJ2-7; D is unclear. CDR3 length equals 13 residues. The V end was cut by 4 bases, the J end by 4 bases, with 12 bases between. From germline, CDR1 is SGHRS and CDR2 YFSETQ. This chain's CDR3 is CASSPVDPYEQYF. DNA of the CDR3: TGCGCCAGCAGCCCCGTCGATCCTTACGAGCAGTACTTC.

The J gene is TRBJ2-2, the V gene TRBV7-2; D remains unclear. Trimming took off 3 bases at V and 6 bases at J, with 8 bases between the two ends. Germline V gene lookup returns CDR1 SGHTA and CDR2 FQGNSA. The CDR3 covers 13 residues. The CDR3 region is CASSFSGPGELFF. The CDR3 bases are TGTGCCAGCAGCTTTAGTGGCCCCGGGGAGCTGTTTTTT.

Only one count was recorded for this clone. This sequence joins TRBV14 and TRBJ1-3; no definite D call. CDR3 length: 14 amino acids. CDR1 is SGHDN, CDR2 FVKESK, per germline. The V end was cut by 1 base, the J end by 2 bases, with 6 bases between. DNA for the CDR3: TGTGCCAGCAGCCAAGCGGGAACTGGAAACACCATATATTTT. This encodes CASSQAGTGNTIYF. Full variable domain (missing parts from reference TRBV14 and TRBJ1-3): EAGVTQFPSHSVIEKGQTVTLRCDPISGHDNLYWYRRVMGKEIKFLLHFVKESKQDESGMPNNRFLAERTGGTYSTLKVQPAELEDSGVYFCASSQAGTGNTIYFGEGSWLTVV.

The V and J genes are TRBV4-2 and TRBJ2-2; a weak D match, TRBD1 (6 bases). CDR3 length: 15 amino acids. V gave up 2 bases and J gave up 7 bases, with 14 bases separating them. Per germline, CDR1 LGHNA and CDR2 YNFKEQ. CDR3 region: CASSQRRIQGGELFF. Written as DNA, the CDR3 is TGTGCCAGCAGCCAACGGCGAATACAGGGCGGGGAGCTGTTTTTT.

V gene TRBV2 combines with J gene TRBJ1-2; 9 bases are a match to TRBD1. The CDR3 contains 14 residues. Germline CDR1 is SNHLY and CDR2 is FYNNEI. V trimming: 6 bases; J trimming: 5 bases; junction bases outside the gene matches: 7. CDR3 sequence: CASRASGTGYGYTF. The CDR3 DNA reads as TGTGCCAGCAGAGCCTCCGGGACAGGGTATGGCTACACCTTC.

This clone came up a few times. The rearrangement uses TRBV6-5 and TRBJ1-1; D is uncertain. This CDR3 is 11 amino acids long. Trimming removed 6 bases at V and 7 bases at J, with 9 bases between. Germline assignment: CDR1 MNHEY and CDR2 SVGAGI. The CDR3 DNA is TGTGCCAGCAGGGCCCTGGGTGAAGCTTTCTTT. Protein: CASRALGEAFF.

The chain employs TRBV19 and TRBJ1-2; D might be TRBD1 (5 bases). The ends were cut back, 5 bases at V and 4 bases at J, with 11 bases in the middle. Germline CDR1 and CDR2: LNHDA and SQIVND (reference sequence). The CDR3 is made up of 13 amino acids. The CDR3 coding sequence is TGTGCCAGTAGTGTCCGGGACGGCTATGGCTACACCTTC. Translation gives CASSVRDGYGYTF.

The V call is TRBV9, the J call TRBJ1-1; TRBD1 might be the D (5 bases). The V end lost 4 bases, the J end lost 5 bases, and 18 bases lay between the germline ends. Germline assignment: CDR1 SGDLS and CDR2 YYNGEE. There are 15 residues in the CDR3. CDR3 sequence: CASSFTGTWGTEAFF. Written as DNA, the CDR3 is TGTGCCAGCAGCTTCACTGGCACCTGGGGGACTGAAGCTTTCTTT.

V is TRBV4-1 and J is TRBJ1-1; D ambiguous. The CDR3 is 19 amino acids. The germline V and J ends were trimmed by 10 bases and 1 base, with 31 bases remaining between them. CDR1 is MGHRA and CDR2 is YSYEKL in the germline V gene. In DNA, the CDR3 is TGCGCCACCGCACCCCCTCTCCGGTCCCGAAAGGGAGAGAACACTGAAGCTTTCTTT. It yields the protein CATAPPLRSRKGENTEAFF.